The 31 T cell receptor beta chains below all came from one sample that was sequenced in a study of blood T cells in healthy people across ages. It was with a sample-barcoded 5' primer and a J-beta primer mix that a second PCR of roughly 7 to 12 cycles was run. TCRdb ran MiXCR on the 5' RACE reads and lists one entry per CDR3 protein. The table has some 320,000 distinct CDR3 sequences, around 30% seen once. The sample was blood. The receptor set was obtained from a woman in her 70s in good health.

J is TRBJ2-3 and V is TRBV18; D is uncertain. V was shortened by 3 bases and J by 4 bases, with 11 bases between the two germline ends. Germline V lookup: CDR1 KGHSH, CDR2 LQKENI. The CDR3 has 14 residues. CDR3 loop: CASSPRAEADTQYF. CDR3 sequence (DNA): TGTGCCAGCTCACCTAGAGCAGAGGCAGATACGCAGTATTTT.

This clonotype has only a few counts. The chain employs TRBV27 and TRBJ2-3; D gene unclear. The V gene's germline CDR1 is MNHEY and CDR2 SMNVEV (reference sequence). The CDR3 totals 15 residues. V lost 5 bases and J 2 bases, leaving 14 bases between the germline ends. For the CDR3, the DNA is TGTGCCAGCAGTACGCGTAGGAGTCCCACAGATACGCAGTATTTT. It encodes CASSTRRSPTDTQYF.

The chain has TRBV20-1 and TRBJ2-5; 7 nucleotides line up with TRBD2. Gene TRBJ2-1 matches the end of the DNA better, so the J call may be wrong. Per germline, CDR1 DFQATT and CDR2 SNEGSKA (reference sequence). CDR3 length: 19 residues. CDR3 sequence: CSAFPGPHELALAGDEQFF. DNA of the CDR3: TGCAGTGCCTTTCCGGGGCCCCATGAACTAGCCCTCGCGGGGGATGAGCAGTTCTTC.

This clonotype occurred a few times. The chain carries TRBV6-4 and TRBJ2-6; no definite D call. Trimming pared 0 bases from V and 0 bases from J, leaving 6 bases between. The V gene's germline CDR1 is MRHNA and CDR2 SNTAGT. The CDR3 has 16 residues. The DNA for the CDR3 is TGTGCCAGCAGTGACTCGGCCAGCTCTGGGGCCAACGTCCTGACTTTC. Amino acids: CASSDSASSGANVLTF.

V is TRBV10-3 and J is TRBJ2-7; 11 nucleotides match TRBD2. The germline CDR1 and CDR2 sequences are ENHRY and SYGVKD. The length of the CDR3 is 16 residues. V dropped 2 bases and J dropped 2; count of bases not matched to a gene: 5. This CDR3 is CAISEPGLADTYEQYF. CDR3 coding DNA: TGTGCCATCAGTGAGCCGGGACTAGCGGATACCTACGAGCAGTACTTC.

The chain links TRBV10-2 to TRBJ2-5; D uncertain. The CDR3 loop spans 14 amino acids. V lost 4 bases, J lost 3 bases, and 12 bases lay in between. Germline loops: CDR1 WSHSY, CDR2 SAAADI. CDR3 sequence: CASSVSRKEETQYF. The CDR3 bases are TGCGCCAGCAGTGTCTCACGGAAAGAAGAGACCCAGTACTTC.

This clonotype came up many times. J is TRBJ2-5 and V is TRBV7-3; the D is unclear. V was clipped by 3 bases and J by 3 bases, with 11 bases between them. Germline CDR1 is SGHTA and CDR2 is FQGTGA. The CDR3 spans 14 residues. The DNA for the CDR3 is TGTGCCAGCAGCTTTGGCAGCCGGGAAGAGACCCAGTACTTC. Its translation is CASSFGSREETQYF.

The J gene is TRBJ2-5, the V gene TRBV20-1; D remains unclear. Germline CDR1 and CDR2: DFQATT and SNEGSKA (reference sequence). This CDR3 has 14 residues. Here the CDR3 reads CSANEAGGQETQYF. Written as DNA, the CDR3 is TGCAGCGCCAACGAAGCAGGCGGCCAAGAGACCCAGTACTTC.

This clonotype showed up just a few times. This sequence joins TRBV20-1 and TRBJ1-2, with D uncertain. The length of the CDR3 is 13 residues. Germline-derived CDR1 and CDR2 are DFQATT and SNEGSKA (reference sequence). Trimming removed 1 base from V and 10 bases from J, with 16 bases in between. The CDR3 loop is CSARVNPTENYTF. As DNA, the CDR3 is TGCAGTGCTAGAGTTAACCCGACGGAGAACTACACCTTC.

The chain couples TRBV6-6 to TRBJ2-1; D not certain. The J call is uncertain, as TRBJ2-7 better fits the DNA end. The germline gives CDR1 MNHNY, CDR2 SVGAGI (reference sequence). This CDR3 spans 14 amino acids. CDR3 sequence reads: CASSHPIPASEQYF. The CDR3 DNA is TGTGCCAGCAGCCACCCCATTCCGGCGAGCGAGCAGTACTTC.

This clonotype was seen more than once but under ten times. V is TRBV5-4 and J is TRBJ2-7; D ambiguous. Germline CDR1 reads SGHNT; CDR2 reads YYREEE (reference sequence). Trimming cost V 0 bases and J 5 bases, with 9 bases left between them. The CDR3 sequence is 13 residues long. As DNA, the CDR3 is TGTGCCAGCAGCTTGGGGACCGCCAACGAGCAGTACTTC. As protein: CASSLGTANEQYF.

The sample holds a few counts of this clonotype. The chain is built from TRBV2 and TRBJ2-5, with unresolved D. The germline gives CDR1 SNHLY, CDR2 FYNNEI. CDR3 length: 14 residues. Trimming removed 0 bases from V and 6 bases from J, with 11 bases in between. The DNA of the CDR3 is TGTGCCAGCAGTGAAGCGGGCAACACCAAGACCCAGTACTTC. Protein: CASSEAGNTKTQYF.

The chain couples TRBV28 to TRBJ1-5; D is possibly TRBD1 (6 bases). This CDR3 has 18 amino acids. Germline-derived CDR1 and CDR2 are MDHEN and SYDVKM. V dropped 1 base and J dropped 6 bases, with 22 bases sitting between them. The CDR3 region has the DNA TGTGCCAGCAGTTTATCCGGGACACGCCACGTTCCGGGTCAGCCCCAGCATTTT. The encoded protein is CASSLSGTRHVPGQPQHF.

The gene calls are TRBV7-2 and TRBJ2-1; D unresolved. The CDR3 runs to 13 residues. Trimming took 2 bases from V and 8 from J, leaving 10 bases between them. Per germline, CDR1 SGHTA and CDR2 FQGNSA. DNA for the CDR3: TGTGCCAGCAGCTTAAGCCCTGCGTATGAGCAGTTCTTC. As protein: CASSLSPAYEQFF.

The chain employs TRBV28 and TRBJ2-6; D gene uncertain. This CDR3 contains 16 residues. V was trimmed by 5 bases and J by 0 bases, leaving 11 bases between them. Germline-derived CDR1 and CDR2 are MDHEN and SYDVKM. CDR3 bases: TGTGCCAGCAGTGGACGCCGCTTCTCTGGGGCCAACGTCCTGACTTTC. Amino acids: CASSGRRFSGANVLTF. Complete variable domain (other parts from reference TRBV28 and TRBJ2-6): DVKVTQSSRYLVKRTGEKVFLECVQDMDHENMFWYRQDPGLGLRLIYFSYDVKMKEKGDIPEGYSVSREKKERFSLILESASTNQTSMYLCASSGRRFSGANVLTFGAGSRLTVL.

This clonotype was seen more than once but under ten times. The chain links TRBV18 to TRBJ2-7, with D possibly being TRBD1 (5 bases). The CDR3 has 13 amino acids. Trimming stripped 6 bases from V and 2 bases from J, with 11 bases between. Germline V gene lookup returns CDR1 KGHSH and CDR2 LQKENI. For the CDR3, the DNA is TGTGCCAGCTCGCCAGCAGGGACCTACGAGCAGTACTTC. This translates into CASSPAGTYEQYF.

This clonotype was found a few times. The CDR3 nucleotides read TGTGCCAGCAGCTTAGCGCGGCTCAGTGAGCAGTTCTTC. Its protein product is CASSLARLSEQFF. J is TRBJ2-1 and V is TRBV7-2; D remains unclear. V was shortened by 0 bases and J by 9 bases, with 9 bases between the two germline ends. The germline V gene encodes CDR1 SGHTA and CDR2 FQGNSA. CDR3 length: 13 residues.

The gene calls are TRBV7-3 and TRBJ2-1, with D perhaps matching TRBD2 (6 bases). Per germline, CDR1 SGHTA and CDR2 FQGTGA. The CDR3 consists of 17 residues. The ends were cut back, 4 bases at V and 1 base at J, with 17 bases in the middle. The CDR3 region is CASSSQSSLASYNEQFF. The CDR3 region has the DNA TGTGCCAGCAGCTCGCAAAGCTCTCTAGCGTCCTACAATGAGCAGTTCTTC.

This clonotype came up once. The chain combines TRBV7-9 with TRBJ1-5; D call uncertain. CDR3 length: 12 amino acids. V shed 4 bases and J shed 4 bases, with 5 bases lying between them. Germline V gene data show CDR1 as SEHNR and CDR2 as FQNEAQ (reference sequence). CDR3 sequence: CASSWDNQPQHF. CDR3 nucleotide sequence: TGTGCCAGCAGCTGGGATAATCAGCCCCAGCATTTT.

This clonotype came up many times. The chain recombines TRBV20-1 with TRBJ2-7; maybe TRBD1 (5 bases). The V end was cut by 6 bases, the J end by 3 bases, with 18 bases between. This CDR3 spans 14 amino acids. Germline V gene sequence: CDR1 DFQATT, CDR2 SNEGSKA (reference sequence). The CDR3 loop reads CSANPTRVGYEQYF. The CDR3 DNA reads as TGCAGTGCCAATCCTACCAGGGTAGGCTACGAGCAGTACTTC.

This chain connects TRBV28 to TRBJ2-4; D gene ambiguous. This CDR3 is 14 amino acids long. CDR1 and CDR2 (germline): MDHEN, SYDVKM. Trimming stripped 3 bases from V and 2 bases from J, with 8 bases between. The chain's CDR3 is CASSFEGSKNIQYF. The DNA for the CDR3 is TGTGCCAGCAGTTTTGAAGGGTCCAAAAACATTCAGTACTTC.

The chain has TRBV11-2 and TRBJ2-7, with 15 bases lining up with TRBD2. The CDR3 runs to 16 residues. V was clipped by 6 bases and J by 4 bases; unmatched bases: 7. Germline values: CDR1 SGHAT, CDR2 FQNNGV. This CDR3 is CASRSGTSGRLYEQYF. The CDR3 nucleotides read TGTGCCAGCAGGTCCGGGACTAGCGGGAGGTTGTACGAGCAGTACTTC.

This clonotype was seen more than once but under ten times. The CDR3 DNA follows: TGTGCCAGTAGCTCCGGGACAGGGATTTTCTATGGCTACACCTTC. Its protein is CASSSGTGIFYGYTF. This chain links TRBV19 with TRBJ1-2; 9 bases fit TRBD1. There are 15 residues in the CDR3. Germline lookup yields CDR1 LNHDA and CDR2 SQIVND (reference sequence). With V trimmed by 6 bases and J by 4 bases, 9 bases remained unmatched.

A few counts support this clonotype. The rearrangement links TRBV18 to TRBJ2-4; D may be TRBD2 (5 bases). The CDR3 spans 15 residues. CDR1 is KGHSH, CDR2 LQKENI, per germline. V was cut by 4 bases and J by 4 bases, with 14 bases left in between. This CDR3 reads CASSQTRRPKNIQYF. The CDR3 DNA sequence: TGTGCCAGCTCACAGACGAGGAGGCCTAAAAACATTCAGTACTTC.

In this sample, this clonotype is medium-sized (0.01 to 0.1%). The chain is built from TRBV4-1 and TRBJ1-2; a possible D gene is TRBD1 (5 bases). Trimming stripped 3 bases from V and 8 bases from J, with 10 bases between. Germline V gene lookup returns CDR1 MGHRA and CDR2 YSYEKL. This CDR3 region has 12 residues. As DNA, the CDR3 is TGCGCCAGCAGCCACAGGGTAGACGGCTACACCTTC. Encoded protein: CASSHRVDGYTF.

This clonotype appeared a few times. The chain joins TRBV7-3 to TRBJ1-1; no reliable D call. V gave up 1 base and J gave up 4 bases, with 13 bases separating them. CDR1 and CDR2 from the germline V gene are SGHTA and FQGTGA. The CDR3 spans 15 residues. In DNA, the CDR3 is TGTGCCAGCAGCTTAATCCCAGGAGACCGCACTGAAGCTTTCTTT. The encoded protein is CASSLIPGDRTEAFF.

The chain carries TRBV12-3 or TRBV12-4 and TRBJ1-1; D is possibly TRBD1 (5 bases). The CDR3 covers 14 residues. V lost 2 bases to trimming and J lost 5 bases, with 12 bases between them. The CDR3 loop is CASSLPAGRTEAFF. In DNA, the CDR3 is TGTGCCAGCAGTTTACCCGCAGGGCGGACTGAAGCTTTCTTT.

In its sample, this clonotype was seen many times. CDR3 DNA: TGCAGTGCTAGAGATCCCTGGTCAAGCGGGAGATCCGAGCAGTACTTC. Its protein product is CSARDPWSSGRSEQYF. The genes are TRBV20-1 and TRBJ2-7; 8 bases map to TRBD2. Trimming cost V 0 bases and J 6 bases; bases outside gene matches: 13. The CDR3 is made up of 16 amino acids. CDR1 is DFQATT, CDR2 SNEGSKA, per germline (reference sequence).

CDR3: CASSRQTGPNTEAFF. CDR3 nucleotides: TGTGCCAGCAGCCGTCAGACAGGACCGAACACTGAAGCTTTCTTT. The rearrangement links TRBV7-9 to TRBJ1-1; D perhaps matches TRBD1 (6 bases). V dropped 5 bases and J dropped 1 base, with 14 bases sitting between them. Germline values: CDR1 SEHNR, CDR2 FQNEAQ (reference sequence). The CDR3 runs 15 residues.

This clonotype was picked up many times. The chain joins TRBV20-1 to TRBJ1-6, with 7 positions matching TRBD1. The CDR3 is 14 amino acids. CDR1 and CDR2 from the germline V gene are DFQATT and SNEGSKA (reference sequence). V shed 3 bases, J shed 8 bases, and the junction held 7 bases outside the gene matches. The CDR3: CSARPGQLDSPLHF. The CDR3 DNA reads TGCAGTGCTAGGCCGGGACAGCTAGATTCACCCCTCCACTTT.

V gene TRBV12-3 or TRBV12-4 combines with J gene TRBJ2-6; D might be TRBD1 or TRBD2, each matching 5 bases. The CDR3 has 17 residues. The V gene lost 5 bases and the J gene lost 1 base, with 15 bases spanning the gap. The CDR3, as DNA: TGTGCCAGCAGTCCCCAACGGGGCGAGTCTGGGGCCAACGTCCTGACTTTC. Protein sequence: CASSPQRGESGANVLTF.